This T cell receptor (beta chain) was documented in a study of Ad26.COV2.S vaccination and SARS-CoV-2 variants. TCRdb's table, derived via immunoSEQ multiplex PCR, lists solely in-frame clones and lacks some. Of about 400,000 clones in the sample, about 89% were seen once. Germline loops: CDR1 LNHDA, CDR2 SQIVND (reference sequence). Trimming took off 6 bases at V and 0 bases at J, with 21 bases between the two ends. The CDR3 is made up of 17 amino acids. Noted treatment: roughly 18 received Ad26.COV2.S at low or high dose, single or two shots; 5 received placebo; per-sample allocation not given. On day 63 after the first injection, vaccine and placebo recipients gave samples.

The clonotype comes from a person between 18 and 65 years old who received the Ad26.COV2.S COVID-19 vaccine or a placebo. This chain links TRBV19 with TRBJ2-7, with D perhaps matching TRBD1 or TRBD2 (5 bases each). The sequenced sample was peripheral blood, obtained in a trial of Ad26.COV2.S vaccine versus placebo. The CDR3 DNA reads TGTGCCAGTAGCCGCGGGCTGACAGCGACAAGCTCCTACGAGCAGTACTTC. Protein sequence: CASSRGLTATSSYEQYF.